A selection of T cell receptor beta chains follows, all from one sample in a study of blood T cell repertoires in COVID-19. Here immunoSEQ multiplex PCR was the method, and the copy in TCRdb shows in-frame clones only, minus some. The sample shows about 250,000 clones, around 87% of them seen only once. The specimen sequenced was PBMCs or T cells enriched from blood (not recorded which). The receptors here all came from a woman in her fifties or sixties who had recovered from COVID-19. CDR3s leave out the opening cysteine and the closing phenylalanine or tryptophan. The order of the fields is V gene, J gene, CDR3 protein.

TRBV5-1	TRBJ2-3	ASSLVVAAGLDTQY
TRBV18	TRBJ2-7	ASSQGQGGYEQY
TRBV6-2/TRBV6-3	TRBJ2-3	ASSLGTWAQDTQY
TRBV5-1	TRBJ2-7	ASSVGLAGGSEQY
TRBV7-9	TRBJ2-7	ASSFPGTGAYEQY
TRBV27	TRBJ2-5	ASSTSGRERETQY
TRBV10-3	TRBJ1-1	AISPADIGQAF
TRBV6-5	TRBJ1-3	ASSVNQGPGNTIY
TRBV9	TRBJ1-2	ASSSMWGSNYGYT
TRBV6-4	TRBJ2-5	ASSQLAGAPKTQY
TRBV30	TRBJ1-5	AWSVDGVTTQH
TRBV7-9	TRBJ2-7	ASSLGVAGPREQY
TRBV6-5	TRBJ1-6	ASSPGLDLAPLH
TRBV5-6	TRBJ2-7	ASSLREYTYEQY
TRBV9	TRBJ1-2	ASSVGPGVYGYT